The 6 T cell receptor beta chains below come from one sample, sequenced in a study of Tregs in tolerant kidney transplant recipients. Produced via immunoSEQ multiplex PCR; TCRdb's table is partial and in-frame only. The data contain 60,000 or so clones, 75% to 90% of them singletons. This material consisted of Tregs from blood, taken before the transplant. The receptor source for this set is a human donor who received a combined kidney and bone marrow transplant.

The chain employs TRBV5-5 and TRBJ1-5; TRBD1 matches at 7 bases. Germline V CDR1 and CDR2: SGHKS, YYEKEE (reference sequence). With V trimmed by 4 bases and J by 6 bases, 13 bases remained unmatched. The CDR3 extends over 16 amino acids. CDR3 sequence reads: CASSRGPEAWGQPQHF. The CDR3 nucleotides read TGTGCCAGCAGCAGGGGGCCGGAGGCATGGGGTCAGCCCCAGCATTTT. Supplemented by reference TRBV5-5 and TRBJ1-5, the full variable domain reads DAGVTQSPTHLIKTRGQQVTLRCSPISGHKSVSWYQQVLGQGPQFIFQYYEKEERGRGNFPDRFSARQFPNYSSELNVNALLLGDSALYLCASSRGPEAWGQPQHFGDGTRLSIL.

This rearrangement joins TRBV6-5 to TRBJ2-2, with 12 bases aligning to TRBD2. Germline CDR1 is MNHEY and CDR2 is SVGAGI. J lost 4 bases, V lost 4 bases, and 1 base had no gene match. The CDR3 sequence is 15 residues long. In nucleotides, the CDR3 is TGTGCCAGCAGTTTACTAGCGGGGGGCACCGGGGAGCTGTTTTTT. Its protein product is CASSLLAGGTGELFF.

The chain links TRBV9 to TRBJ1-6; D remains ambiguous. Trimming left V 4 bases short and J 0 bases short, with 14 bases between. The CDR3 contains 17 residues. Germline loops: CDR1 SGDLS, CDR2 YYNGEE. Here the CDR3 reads CASSPRPESSYNSPLHF. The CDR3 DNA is TGTGCCAGCAGCCCACGCCCCGAGAGCTCCTATAATTCACCCCTCCACTTT.

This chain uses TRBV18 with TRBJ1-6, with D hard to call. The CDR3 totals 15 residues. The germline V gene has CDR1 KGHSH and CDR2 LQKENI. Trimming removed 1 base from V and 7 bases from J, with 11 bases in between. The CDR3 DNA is TGTGCCAGCTCACCACGGGAGGTACTCAATTCACCCCTCCACTTT. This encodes CASSPREVLNSPLHF.

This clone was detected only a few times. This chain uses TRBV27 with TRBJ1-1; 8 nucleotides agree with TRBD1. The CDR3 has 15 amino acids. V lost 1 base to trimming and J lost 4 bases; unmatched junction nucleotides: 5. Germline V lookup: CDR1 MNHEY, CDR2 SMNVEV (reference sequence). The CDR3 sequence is CASSLWPGQGTEAFF. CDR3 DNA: TGTGCCAGCAGTTTATGGCCCGGACAGGGCACTGAAGCTTTCTTT.

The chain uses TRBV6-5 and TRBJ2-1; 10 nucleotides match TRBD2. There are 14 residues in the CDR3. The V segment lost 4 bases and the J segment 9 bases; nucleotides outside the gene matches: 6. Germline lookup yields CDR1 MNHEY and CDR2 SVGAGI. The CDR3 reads CASSSAGGPFEQFF. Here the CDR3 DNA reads TGTGCCAGCAGTTCAGCGGGGGGGCCATTTGAGCAGTTCTTC.